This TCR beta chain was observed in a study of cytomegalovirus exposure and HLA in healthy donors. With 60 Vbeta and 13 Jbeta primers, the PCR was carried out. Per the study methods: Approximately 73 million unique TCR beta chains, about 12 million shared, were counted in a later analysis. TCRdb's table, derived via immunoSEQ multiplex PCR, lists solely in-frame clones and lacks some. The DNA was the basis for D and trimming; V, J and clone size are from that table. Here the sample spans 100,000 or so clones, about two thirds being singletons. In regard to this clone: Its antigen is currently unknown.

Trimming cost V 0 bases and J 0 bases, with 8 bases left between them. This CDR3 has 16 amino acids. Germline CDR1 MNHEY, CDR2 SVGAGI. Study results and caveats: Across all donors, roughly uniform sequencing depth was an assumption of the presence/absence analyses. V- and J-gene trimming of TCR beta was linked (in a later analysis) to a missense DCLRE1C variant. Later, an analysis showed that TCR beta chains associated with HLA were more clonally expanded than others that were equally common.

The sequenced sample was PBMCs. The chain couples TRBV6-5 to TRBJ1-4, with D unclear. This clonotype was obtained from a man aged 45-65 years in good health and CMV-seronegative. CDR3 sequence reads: CASSYSWTATNEKLFF. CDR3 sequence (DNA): TGTGCCAGCAGTTACTCCTGGACTGCAACTAATGAAAAACTGTTTTTT.